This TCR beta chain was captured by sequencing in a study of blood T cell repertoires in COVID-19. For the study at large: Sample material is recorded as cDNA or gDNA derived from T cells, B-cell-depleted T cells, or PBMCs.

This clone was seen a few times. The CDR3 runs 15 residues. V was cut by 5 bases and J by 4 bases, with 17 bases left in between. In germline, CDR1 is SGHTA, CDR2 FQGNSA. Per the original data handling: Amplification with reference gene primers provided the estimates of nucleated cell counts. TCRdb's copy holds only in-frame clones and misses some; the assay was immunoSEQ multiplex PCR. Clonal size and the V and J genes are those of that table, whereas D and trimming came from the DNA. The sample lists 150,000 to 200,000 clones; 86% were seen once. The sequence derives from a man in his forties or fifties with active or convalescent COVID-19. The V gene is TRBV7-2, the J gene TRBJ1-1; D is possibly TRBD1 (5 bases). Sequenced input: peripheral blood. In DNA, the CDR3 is TGTGCCAGCAGCCCCGTTGGCGGCGGGGGCACTGAAGCTTTCTTT. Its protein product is CASSPVGGGGTEAFF.